These 32 T cell receptor beta chains were sequenced from one sample in a study of T cell responses to AZD1222 COVID-19 vaccine. The table came from immunoSEQ multiplex PCR; TCRdb's copy has only in-frame clones and leaves some out. The sample includes nearly 95,000 clones, about 90% seen only once; the top ten take approximately 9.1%. Sample: peripheral blood, taken on day 0 of AZD1222 vaccination. These receptors all stem from an adult in good health.

The rearrangement links TRBV5-1 to TRBJ2-5, with 7 bases lining up with TRBD1. The CDR3 length is 14 residues. Trimming took 6 bases from V and 4 from J; bases not matched to a gene: 9. Germline CDR1 SGHRS, CDR2 YFSETQ. The CDR3 bases are TGCGCCAGCAACCCGGGACAGTTAGGAGAGACCCAGTACTTC. This encodes CASNPGQLGETQYF. Using reference TRBV5-1 and TRBJ2-5 for the parts outside the CDR3, the full variable domain is KAGVTQTPRYLIKTRGQQVTLSCSPISGHRSVSWYQQTPGQGLQFLFEYFSETQRNKGNFPGRFSGRQFSNSRSEMNVSTLELGDSALYLCASNPGQLGETQYFGPGTRLLVL.

The rearrangement uses TRBV6-2 or TRBV6-3 and TRBJ1-2, with a tentative D call TRBD1 (5 bases). Trimming took off 4 bases at V and 3 bases at J, with 21 bases between the two ends. CDR1 and CDR2 from the germline V gene are MNHEY and SVGEGT. This CDR3 has 17 amino acids. CDR3 in DNA: TGTGCCAGCAGTTCCACCTGGCCCGCAGGGATGCACTATGGCTACACCTTC. Translated: CASSSTWPAGMHYGYTF.

This chain joins TRBV5-5 and TRBJ2-1, with a tentative D call TRBD2 (7 bases). Germline V lookup: CDR1 SGHKS, CDR2 YYEKEE (reference sequence). The V end lost 0 bases, the J end lost 10 bases, and 17 bases lay between the germline ends. The CDR3 is made up of 15 amino acids. CDR3 sequence (DNA): TGTGCCAGCAGCTTGGAGGCGGGGGCCCGGAGGGAGCAGTTCTTC. This translates into CASSLEAGARREQFF.

The rearrangement uses TRBV19 and TRBJ1-5; TRBD1 matches 7 bases. CDR3 length equals 14 residues. V was pared by 5 bases and J by 4 bases, with 5 bases of the junction left unmatched. Germline lookup yields CDR1 LNHDA and CDR2 SQIVND (reference sequence). In nucleotides, the CDR3 is TGTGCCAGTAGTTCCAGGGGGGCTAATCAGCCCCAGCATTTT. This gives the protein CASSSRGANQPQHF. The full variable domain, its missing parts supplied by reference TRBV19 and TRBJ1-5, is DGGITQSPKYLFRKEGQNVTLSCEQNLNHDAMYWYRQDPGQGLRLIYYSQIVNDFQKGDIAEGYSVSREKKESFPLTVTSAQKNPTAFYLCASSSRGANQPQHFGDGTRLSIL.

The chain recombines TRBV9 with TRBJ1-2, with a possible D match to TRBD1 (5 bases). V shed 3 bases and J shed 0 bases, with 12 bases lying between them. The CDR3 is 15 residues long. CDR1 and CDR2 (germline): SGDLS, YYNGEE. The CDR3 spells CASSDKGHANYGYTF. The CDR3 DNA is TGTGCCAGCAGCGACAAGGGGCATGCTAACTATGGCTACACCTTC.

This chain connects TRBV19 to TRBJ1-5; 9 positions match TRBD1. CDR1 is LNHDA, CDR2 SQIVND, per germline (reference sequence). The V and J ends lost 5 bases and 0 bases, in that order; junction bases with no gene match: 14. The CDR3 runs to 19 residues. The CDR3 spells CASSPRWDRVGYSNQPQHF. The CDR3, as DNA: TGTGCCAGTAGTCCGAGGTGGGACAGGGTCGGTTATAGCAATCAGCCCCAGCATTTT.

The rearrangement joins TRBV6-2 or TRBV6-3 to TRBJ1-5; the D is unclear. The CDR3 extends over 13 amino acids. Germline V gives CDR1 MNHEY, CDR2 SVGEGT. V was clipped by 3 bases and J by 8 bases, with 11 bases between them. CDR3 sequence reads: CASSYGSVEPQHF. CDR3 nucleotide sequence: TGTGCCAGCAGTTATGGTAGTGTTGAGCCCCAGCATTTT.

This clone came up a few times. The CDR3 spells CASSPLGEGDEQYF. The CDR3 DNA reads TGTGCCAGCTCACCCCTTGGGGAAGGGGACGAGCAGTACTTC. The rearrangement joins TRBV18 to TRBJ2-7, with a possible D match to TRBD1 (5 bases). The germline V gene has CDR1 KGHSH and CDR2 LQKENI. This CDR3 is 14 amino acids long. Trimming left V 3 bases short and J 5 bases short, with 14 bases between.

V usage is TRBV15 and J usage is TRBJ2-5; the D gene could be TRBD1 or TRBD2 (6 bases each). CDR1 LNHNV and CDR2 YYDKDF come from the germline V gene (reference sequence). V was clipped by 1 base and J by 5 bases, with 17 bases between them. The CDR3 covers 16 residues. CDR3 sequence reads: CATSRAGAVLRETQYF. Here the CDR3 DNA reads TGTGCCACCAGCAGAGCGGGGGCCGTTTTGCGGGAGACCCAGTACTTC.

V is TRBV5-1 and J is TRBJ1-5; D is uncertain. CDR1 and CDR2 (germline): SGHRS, YFSETQ. V lost 1 base and J 4 bases, leaving 6 bases between the germline ends. The CDR3 runs 13 residues. Here the CDR3 reads CASSLSGNQPQHF. The CDR3 DNA sequence: TGCGCCAGCAGCTTGTCTGGGAATCAGCCCCAGCATTTT.

The rearrangement uses TRBV7-3 and TRBJ1-2, with D perhaps TRBD1 (6 bases). This CDR3 is built from 15 residues. V shed 1 base and J shed 3 bases, with 12 bases lying between them. CDR1 and CDR2 from the germline V gene are SGHTA and FQGTGA. The DNA for the CDR3 is TGTGCCAGCAGCTTAATGGGGGCTCCGGACTATGGCTACACCTTC. Protein: CASSLMGAPDYGYTF. The whole variable domain, remainder taken from reference TRBV7-3 and TRBJ1-2, is GAGVSQTPSNKVTEKGKYVELRCDPISGHTALYWYRQSLGQGPEFLIYFQGTGAADDSGLPNDRFFAVRPEGSVSTLKIQRTERGDSAVYLCASSLMGAPDYGYTFGSGTRLTVV.

The chain combines TRBV20-1 with TRBJ2-3, with D perhaps TRBD2 (6 bases). From germline, CDR1 is DFQATT and CDR2 SNEGSKA (reference sequence). V was shortened by 3 bases and J by 6 bases, with 13 bases between the two germline ends. This CDR3 is 13 amino acids long. The CDR3 spells CSASRREADTQYF. Written as DNA, the CDR3 is TGCAGTGCTAGTCGCAGGGAGGCGGATACGCAGTATTTT.

V gene TRBV2 combines with J gene TRBJ1-4, with D perhaps TRBD1 (5 bases). V was pared by 5 bases and J by 17 bases, with 18 bases between. CDR1 and CDR2 from the germline V gene are SNHLY and FYNNEI. This CDR3 has 12 amino acids. The CDR3 DNA reads TGTGCCAGCAGTACCGACAGCCTTATCGGTTTTTTT. Translating gives CASSTDSLIGFF. The full variable domain, its missing parts supplied by reference TRBV2 and TRBJ1-4, is EPEVTQTPSHQVTQMGQEVILRCVPISNHLYFYWYRQILGQKVEFLVSFYNNEISEKSEIFDDQFSVERPDGSNFTLKIRSTKLEDSAMYFCASSTDSLIGFFGSGTQLSVL.

This clone was seen at least ten times. The genes are TRBV2 and TRBJ1-1; TRBD1 aligns across 10 bases. In germline, CDR1 is SNHLY, CDR2 FYNNEI. There are 14 residues in the CDR3. V gave up 6 bases and J gave up 5 bases; unmatched junction bases: 6. The CDR3 loop is CASRDRGSETEAFF. CDR3 nucleotide sequence: TGTGCCAGCAGGGACAGGGGGTCGGAGACTGAAGCTTTCTTT.

The V call is TRBV9, the J call TRBJ2-7, with D uncertain. This CDR3 comprises 13 residues. Trimming left V 0 bases short and J 0 bases short, with 4 bases between. Germline V CDR1 and CDR2: SGDLS, YYNGEE. CDR3 protein: CASSVGISYEQYF. The CDR3 DNA reads as TGTGCCAGCAGCGTAGGGATCTCCTACGAGCAGTACTTC.

CDR3 in DNA: TGTGCCAGCAGCCAGGATTATAGCAATCAGCCCCAGCATTTT. Protein product: CASSQDYSNQPQHF. The chain has TRBV7-9 and TRBJ1-5; D gene unclear. This CDR3 comprises 14 residues. The V and J ends lost 5 bases and 0 bases respectively, with 8 bases between them. The germline CDR1 and CDR2 sequences are SEHNR and FQNEAQ (reference sequence).

This clone showed up just once. V is TRBV5-1 and J is TRBJ2-4; D ambiguous. There are 17 residues in the CDR3. Germline lookup yields CDR1 SGHRS and CDR2 YFSETQ. Trimming removed 4 bases at V and 0 bases at J, with 17 bases between. The CDR3 loop is CASSDYGTDLAKNIQYF. The CDR3 DNA reads as TGCGCCAGCAGCGATTACGGAACAGACCTAGCCAAAAACATTCAGTACTTC.

The chain's CDR3 is CASSLSVGRRPLHF. The CDR3 DNA reads as TGTGCCAGCAGTCTATCGGTTGGCCGAAGACCCCTCCACTTT. J is TRBJ1-6 and V is TRBV6-5; no reliable D call. The V and J ends lost 5 bases and 12 bases respectively, with 17 bases between them. The CDR3 covers 14 residues. The V gene's germline CDR1 is MNHEY and CDR2 SVGAGI.

The chain has TRBV2 and TRBJ1-1; the D gene is possibly TRBD1 (6 bases). The CDR3 has 15 amino acids. The germline V and J ends were trimmed by 5 bases and 2 bases, with 15 bases remaining between them. Germline lookup yields CDR1 SNHLY and CDR2 FYNNEI. As DNA, the CDR3 is TGTGCCAGCAGTTTCCAAACGGGGACAAACACTGAAGCTTTCTTT. Translated: CASSFQTGTNTEAFF.

This chain joins TRBV5-1 and TRBJ2-7, with TRBD2 as a possible D gene (5 bases). The germline V gene encodes CDR1 SGHRS and CDR2 YFSETQ. V was cut by 2 bases and J by 0 bases, with 6 bases left in between. The CDR3 has 13 amino acids. The CDR3, as DNA: TGCGCCAGCAGCTTCGAGGGCTCCTACGAGCAGTACTTC. As protein: CASSFEGSYEQYF. Using reference TRBV5-1 and TRBJ2-7 for the parts outside the CDR3, the full variable domain is KAGVTQTPRYLIKTRGQQVTLSCSPISGHRSVSWYQQTPGQGLQFLFEYFSETQRNKGNFPGRFSGRQFSNSRSEMNVSTLELGDSALYLCASSFEGSYEQYFGPGTRLTVT.

This clone was seen once. J is TRBJ1-6 and V is TRBV9; TRBD1 agrees at 7 bases. The germline gives CDR1 SGDLS, CDR2 YYNGEE. The CDR3 spans 16 residues. With 3 bases clipped from V and 3 bases from J, the junction kept 6 bases outside the gene matches. The CDR3 loop is CASSAGGGFYNSPLHF. CDR3 DNA sequence: TGTGCCAGCAGCGCCGGAGGGGGCTTCTATAATTCACCCCTCCACTTT.

This clone was observed a handful of times. V usage is TRBV7-9 and J usage is TRBJ1-2; 11 bases are a match to TRBD1. From germline, CDR1 is SEHNR and CDR2 FQNEAQ (reference sequence). The CDR3 length is 17 residues. V lost 5 bases and J lost 0; bases outside the gene matches: 8. DNA of the CDR3: TGTGCCAGCAGCCCTGGGACAGGGGGAAGGTCTAACTATGGCTACACCTTC. It yields the protein CASSPGTGGRSNYGYTF.

This clone occurred once. The rearrangement joins TRBV9 to TRBJ2-7; possible D gene TRBD2, 6 bases. CDR1 is SGDLS, CDR2 YYNGEE, per germline. Trimming took 2 bases from V and 2 from J, leaving 14 bases between them. This CDR3 region has 15 residues. The DNA for the CDR3 is TGTGCCAGCAGCGTGGCGACGGGGGTGACCTACGAGCAGTACTTC. Residues: CASSVATGVTYEQYF.

This clone was detected once. This sequence joins TRBV6-2 or TRBV6-3 and TRBJ1-1, with D perhaps TRBD1 (6 bases). The V gene's germline CDR1 is MNHEY and CDR2 SVGEGT. The ends were cut back, 4 bases at V and 5 bases at J, with 14 bases in the middle. The CDR3 runs 14 residues. In DNA, the CDR3 is TGTGCCAGCAGTTCCGAACTAGGGGGAACTGAAGCTTTCTTT. It encodes CASSSELGGTEAFF.

The chain combines TRBV30 with TRBJ1-1; D gene unclear. The germline gives CDR1 GTSNPN, CDR2 SVGIG (reference sequence). The CDR3 contains 12 residues. The V end was cut by 5 bases, the J end by 7 bases, with 14 bases between. CDR3 sequence (DNA): TGTGCCTGGTCCATAACTGGGCTTGAAGCTTTCTTT. Protein: CAWSITGLEAFF. The full variable domain, in which reference TRBV30 and TRBJ1-1 provide the parts outside the CDR3, is SQTIHQWPATLVQPVGSPLSLECTVEGTSNPNLYWYRQAAGRGLQLLFYSVGIGQISSEVPQNLSASRPQDRQFILSSKKLLLSDSGFYLCAWSITGLEAFFGQGTRLTVV.

The chain joins TRBV24-1 to TRBJ2-3; tentative D call: TRBD2 (6 bases). Trimming left V 4 bases short and J 7 bases short, with 20 bases between. The CDR3 is 16 residues long. CDR1 and CDR2 from the germline V gene are KGHDR and SFDVKD. The CDR3 nucleotides read TGTGCCACCAGTGACCCCGGCGAGACTAGACATAATACGCAGTATTTT. Translating it yields CATSDPGETRHNTQYF.

CDR3 amino acids: CASSTLAGPRRGEQYF. The CDR3 coding sequence is TGTGCCAGTAGTACCCTTGCTGGCCCCAGGAGAGGCGAGCAGTACTTC. The chain combines TRBV19 with TRBJ2-7; D is undetermined. Germline V gives CDR1 LNHDA, CDR2 SQIVND (reference sequence). The CDR3 runs 16 residues. The V gene lost 4 bases and the J gene lost 6 bases, with 22 bases spanning the gap.

The chain links TRBV6-5 to TRBJ1-2, with D possibly matching TRBD1 (6 bases). The V gene lost 7 bases and the J gene lost 2 bases, with 8 bases spanning the gap. Germline V lookup: CDR1 MNHEY, CDR2 SVGAGI. CDR3 length: 12 residues. The CDR3 reads CASTQGNYGYTF. Written as DNA, the CDR3 is TGTGCCAGCACCCAGGGGAACTATGGCTACACCTTC.

J is TRBJ2-4 and V is TRBV7-2; D uncertain. CDR3 length: 16 residues. CDR1 and CDR2 (germline): SGHTA, FQGNSA. V lost 1 base and J lost 1, with 11 bases in between. CDR3 loop: CASSLDVAAAKNIQYF. CDR3 sequence (DNA): TGTGCCAGCAGCTTAGATGTGGCGGCGGCCAAAAACATTCAGTACTTC. Looking up the rest from reference TRBV7-2 and TRBJ2-4 gives the full variable domain: GAGVSQSPSNKVTEKGKDVELRCDPISGHTALYWYRQSLGQGLEFLIYFQGNSAPDKSGLPSDRFSAERTGGSVSTLTIQRTQQEDSAVYLCASSLDVAAAKNIQYFGAGTRLSVL.

The chain has TRBV7-2 and TRBJ2-2; D is unresolved. The CDR3 runs to 12 residues. Per germline, CDR1 SGHTA and CDR2 FQGNSA. V lost 5 bases to trimming and J lost 2 bases, with 3 bases between them. CDR3 sequence reads: CASSVNTGELFF. In DNA, the CDR3 is TGTGCCAGCAGCGTTAACACCGGGGAGCTGTTTTTT. The whole variable domain, remainder taken from reference TRBV7-2 and TRBJ2-2, is GAGVSQSPSNKVTEKGKDVELRCDPISGHTALYWYRQSLGQGLEFLIYFQGNSAPDKSGLPSDRFSAERTGGSVSTLTIQRTQQEDSAVYLCASSVNTGELFFGEGSRLTVL.

The CDR3 DNA sequence: TGCGCCAGCAGCCCAGGACCGAGGGTACGGTATTCACCCCTCCACTTT. Protein: CASSPGPRVRYSPLHF. V and J are TRBV4-3 and TRBJ1-6; D not resolved. CDR3 length: 16 residues. Germline loops: CDR1 LGHNA, CDR2 YSLEER. V lost 4 bases and J 8 bases, leaving 18 bases between the germline ends.

This chain joins TRBV6-5 and TRBJ1-6, with no clear D. Trimming cost V 8 bases and J 6 bases, with 14 bases left between them. Germline-derived CDR1 and CDR2 are MNHEY and SVGAGI. The CDR3 runs to 14 residues. CDR3 residues: CASGVGGSNSPLHF. DNA of the CDR3: TGTGCCAGCGGGGTTGGAGGGTCTAATTCACCCCTCCACTTT.